The sequence of this T cell receptor beta chain was determined in a study of control samples from healthy donors and cancer patients. Produced via immunoSEQ multiplex PCR; TCRdb's table is partial and in-frame only. The sample has 100,000 to 150,000 clones; approximately 92% are singletons. V shed 8 bases, J shed 6 bases, and the junction held 6 bases outside the gene matches. The germline V gene has CDR1 LNHDA and CDR2 SQIVND (reference sequence). This CDR3 has 13 amino acids. Input material: PBMCs. The sequence was obtained from a man aged 80 or over with head and neck cancer. The V call is TRBV19, the J call TRBJ1-2; 10 nucleotides align to TRBD1. The CDR3 spells CASLRGQGNGYTF. CDR3 bases: TGTGCCAGTCTGAGGGGACAGGGGAATGGCTACACCTTC.